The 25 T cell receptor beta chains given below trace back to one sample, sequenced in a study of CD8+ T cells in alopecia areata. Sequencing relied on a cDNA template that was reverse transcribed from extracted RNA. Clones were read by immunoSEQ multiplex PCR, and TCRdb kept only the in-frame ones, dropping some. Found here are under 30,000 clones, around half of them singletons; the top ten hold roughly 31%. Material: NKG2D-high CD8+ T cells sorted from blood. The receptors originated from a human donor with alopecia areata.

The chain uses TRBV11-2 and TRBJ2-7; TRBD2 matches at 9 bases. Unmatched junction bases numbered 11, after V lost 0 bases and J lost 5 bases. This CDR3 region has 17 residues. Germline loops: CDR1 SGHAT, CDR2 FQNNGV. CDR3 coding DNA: TGTGCCAGCAGCTTAGAATTTAGCAGGGCTAGCGGGAACGAGCAGTACTTC. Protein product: CASSLEFSRASGNEQYF.

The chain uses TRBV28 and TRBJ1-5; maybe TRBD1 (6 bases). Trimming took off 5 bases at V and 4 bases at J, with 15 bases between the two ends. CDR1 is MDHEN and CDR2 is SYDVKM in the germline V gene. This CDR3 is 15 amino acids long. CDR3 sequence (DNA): TGTGCCAGCAGTATGTCCGCCGACAGGAATCAGCCCCAGCATTTT. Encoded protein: CASSMSADRNQPQHF.

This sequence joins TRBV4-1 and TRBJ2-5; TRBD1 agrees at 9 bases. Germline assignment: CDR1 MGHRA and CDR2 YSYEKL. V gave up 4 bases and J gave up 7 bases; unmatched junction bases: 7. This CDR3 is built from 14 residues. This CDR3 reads CASSLGTGSGTQYF. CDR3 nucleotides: TGCGCCAGCAGCCTAGGGACAGGGTCCGGGACCCAGTACTTC.

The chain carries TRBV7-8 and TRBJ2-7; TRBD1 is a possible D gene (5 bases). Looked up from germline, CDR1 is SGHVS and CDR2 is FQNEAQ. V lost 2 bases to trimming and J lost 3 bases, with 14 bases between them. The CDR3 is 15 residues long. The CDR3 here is CASSLRGRICYEQYF. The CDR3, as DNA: TGTGCCAGCAGCTTAAGGGGCAGAATTTGCTACGAGCAGTACTTC.

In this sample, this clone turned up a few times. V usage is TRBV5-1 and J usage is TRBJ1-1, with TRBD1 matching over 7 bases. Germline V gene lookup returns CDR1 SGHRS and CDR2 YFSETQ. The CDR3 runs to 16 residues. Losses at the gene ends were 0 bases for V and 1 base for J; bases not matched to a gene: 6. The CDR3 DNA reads TGCGCCAGCAGCTTGGGGAGACAGGGCGCGAACACTGAAGCTTTCTTT. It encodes CASSLGRQGANTEAFF.

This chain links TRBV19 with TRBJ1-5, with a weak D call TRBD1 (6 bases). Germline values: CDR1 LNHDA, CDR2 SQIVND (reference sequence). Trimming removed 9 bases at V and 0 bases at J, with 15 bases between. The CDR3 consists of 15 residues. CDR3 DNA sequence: TGTGCCAGCTCGCTTCCAGGGGATAGCAATCAGCCCCAGCATTTT. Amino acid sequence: CASSLPGDSNQPQHF.

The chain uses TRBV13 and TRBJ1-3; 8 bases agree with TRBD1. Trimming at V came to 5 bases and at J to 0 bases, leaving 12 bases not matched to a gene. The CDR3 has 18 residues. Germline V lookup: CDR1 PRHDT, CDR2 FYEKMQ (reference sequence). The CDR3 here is CASSPNDRDRSSGNTIYF. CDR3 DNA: TGTGCCAGCAGCCCCAATGACAGGGACAGGAGCTCTGGAAACACCATATATTTT.

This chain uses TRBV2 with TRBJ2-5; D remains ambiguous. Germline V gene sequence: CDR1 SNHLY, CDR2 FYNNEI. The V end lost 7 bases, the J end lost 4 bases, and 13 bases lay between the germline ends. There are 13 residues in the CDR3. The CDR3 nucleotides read TGTGCCAGCACCCGAAACGAGATAGAGACCCAGTACTTC. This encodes CASTRNEIETQYF.

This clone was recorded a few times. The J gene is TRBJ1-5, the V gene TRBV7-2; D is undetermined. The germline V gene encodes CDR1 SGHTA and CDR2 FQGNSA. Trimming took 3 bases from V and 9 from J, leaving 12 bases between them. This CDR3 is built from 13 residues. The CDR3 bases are TGTGCCAGCAGCTTCCCTAGCGTCGGGCCCCAGCATTTT. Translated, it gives CASSFPSVGPQHF.

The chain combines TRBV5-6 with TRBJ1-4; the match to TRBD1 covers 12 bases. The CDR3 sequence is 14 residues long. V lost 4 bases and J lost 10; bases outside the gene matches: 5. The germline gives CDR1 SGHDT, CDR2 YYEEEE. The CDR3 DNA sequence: TGTGCCAGCAGCCCCGGGACAGGGGGCGGAAAACTGTTTTTT. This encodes CASSPGTGGGKLFF.

The CDR3 nucleotides are TGTGCCAGCAGACCCCTGGGACGGCAAAATCAGCCCCAGCATTTT. Amino acid sequence: CASRPLGRQNQPQHF. This rearrangement joins TRBV27 to TRBJ1-5; D may be TRBD1 (5 bases). The ends were cut back, 6 bases at V and 4 bases at J, with 16 bases in the middle. The V gene's germline CDR1 is MNHEY and CDR2 SMNVEV (reference sequence). The CDR3 spans 15 residues.

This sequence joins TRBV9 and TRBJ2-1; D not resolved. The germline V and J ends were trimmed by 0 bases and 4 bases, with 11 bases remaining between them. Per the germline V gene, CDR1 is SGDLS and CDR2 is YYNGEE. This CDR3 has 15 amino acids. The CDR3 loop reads CASSVEADVYNEQFF. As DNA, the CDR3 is TGTGCCAGCAGCGTAGAGGCCGACGTTTACAATGAGCAGTTCTTC.

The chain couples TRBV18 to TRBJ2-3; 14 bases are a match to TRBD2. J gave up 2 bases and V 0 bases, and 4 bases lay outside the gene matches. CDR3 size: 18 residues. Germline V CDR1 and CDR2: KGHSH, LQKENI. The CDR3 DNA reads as TGTGCCAGCTCACCACCGGGACTAGCGGGAGCCCTCACAGATACGCAGTATTTT. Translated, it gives CASSPPGLAGALTDTQYF.

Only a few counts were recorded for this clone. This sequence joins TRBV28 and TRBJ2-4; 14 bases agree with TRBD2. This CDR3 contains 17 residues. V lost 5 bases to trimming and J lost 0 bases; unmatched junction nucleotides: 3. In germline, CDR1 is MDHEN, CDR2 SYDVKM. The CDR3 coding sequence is TGTGCCAGCAGTCCTGGGACTAGCGGGAGAGCCAAAAACATTCAGTACTTC. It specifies CASSPGTSGRAKNIQYF.

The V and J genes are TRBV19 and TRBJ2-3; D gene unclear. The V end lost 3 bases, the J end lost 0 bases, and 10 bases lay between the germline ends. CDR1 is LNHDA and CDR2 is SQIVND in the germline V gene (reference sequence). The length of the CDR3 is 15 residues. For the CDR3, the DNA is TGTGCCAGTAGTATTTTGGGCATTAGCACAGATACGCAGTATTTT. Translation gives CASSILGISTDTQYF.

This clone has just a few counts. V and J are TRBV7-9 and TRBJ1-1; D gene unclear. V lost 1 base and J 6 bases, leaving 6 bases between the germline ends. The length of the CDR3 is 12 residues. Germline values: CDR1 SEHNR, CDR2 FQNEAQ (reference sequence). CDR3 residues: CASSLDLAEAFF. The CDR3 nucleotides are TGTGCCAGCAGCTTAGATCTTGCTGAAGCTTTCTTT.

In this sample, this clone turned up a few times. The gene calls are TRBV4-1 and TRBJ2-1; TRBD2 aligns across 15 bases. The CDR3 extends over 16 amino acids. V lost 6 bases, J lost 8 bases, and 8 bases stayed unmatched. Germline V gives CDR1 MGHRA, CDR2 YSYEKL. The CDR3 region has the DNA TGCGCCAGCAGTCCTGGACTAGCGGGAGGGTCCGATGAGCAGTTCTTC. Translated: CASSPGLAGGSDEQFF.

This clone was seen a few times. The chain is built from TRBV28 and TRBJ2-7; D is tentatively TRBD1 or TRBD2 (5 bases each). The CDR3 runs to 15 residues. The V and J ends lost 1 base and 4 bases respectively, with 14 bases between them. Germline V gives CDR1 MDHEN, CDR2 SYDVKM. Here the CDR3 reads CASSLFVGTSYEQYF. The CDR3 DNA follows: TGTGCCAGCAGTTTATTCGTGGGGACCAGTTACGAGCAGTACTTC.

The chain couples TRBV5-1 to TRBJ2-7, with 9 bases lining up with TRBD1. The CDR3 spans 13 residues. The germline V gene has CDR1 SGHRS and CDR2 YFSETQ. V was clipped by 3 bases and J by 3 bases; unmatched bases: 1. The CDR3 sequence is CASSWGQGYEQYF. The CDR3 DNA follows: TGCGCCAGCAGCTGGGGACAGGGCTACGAGCAGTACTTC.

This CDR3 reads CASLGSTRASADTDTQYF. Written as DNA, the CDR3 is TGTGCCAGCTTAGGGTCTACCAGGGCTAGCGCCGACACAGATACGCAGTATTTT. The chain links TRBV28 to TRBJ2-3; tentatively, D is TRBD2 (6 bases). Deletions cut 8 bases from V and 2 bases from J, with 26 bases between. The CDR3 is 18 amino acids. CDR1 and CDR2 from the germline V gene are MDHEN and SYDVKM.

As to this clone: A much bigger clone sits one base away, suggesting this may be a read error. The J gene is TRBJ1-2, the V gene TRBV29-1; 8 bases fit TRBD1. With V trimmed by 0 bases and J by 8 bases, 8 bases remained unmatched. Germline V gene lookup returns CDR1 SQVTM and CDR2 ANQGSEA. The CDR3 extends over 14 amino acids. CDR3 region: CSVEDGGTGGGYTF. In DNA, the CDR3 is TGCAGCGTTGAAGACGGTGGGACAGGCGGGGGCTACACCTTC.

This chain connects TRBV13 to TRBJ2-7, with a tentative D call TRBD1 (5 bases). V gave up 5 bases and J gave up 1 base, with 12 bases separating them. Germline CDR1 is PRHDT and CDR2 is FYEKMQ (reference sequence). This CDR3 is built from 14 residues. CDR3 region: CASSTTSGSYEQYF. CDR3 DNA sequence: TGTGCCAGCAGCACAACTTCAGGGTCCTACGAGCAGTACTTC.

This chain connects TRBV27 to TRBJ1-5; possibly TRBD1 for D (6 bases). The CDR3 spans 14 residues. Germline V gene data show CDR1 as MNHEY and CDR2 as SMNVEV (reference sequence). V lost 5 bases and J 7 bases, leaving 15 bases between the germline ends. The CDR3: CASSPRGGGQPQHF. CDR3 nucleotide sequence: TGTGCCAGCAGTCCCCGGGGGGGCGGCCAGCCCCAGCATTTT.

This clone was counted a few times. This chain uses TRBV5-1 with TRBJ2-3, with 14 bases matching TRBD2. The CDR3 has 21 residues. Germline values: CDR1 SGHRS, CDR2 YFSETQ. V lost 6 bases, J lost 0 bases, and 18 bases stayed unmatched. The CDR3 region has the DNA TGCGCCAGCAAGTGGCCAAGGAAGGGACTAGCGGGAGAAGGGAGCACAGATACGCAGTATTTT. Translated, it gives CASKWPRKGLAGEGSTDTQYF. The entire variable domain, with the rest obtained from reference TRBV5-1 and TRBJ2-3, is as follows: KAGVTQTPRYLIKTRGQQVTLSCSPISGHRSVSWYQQTPGQGLQFLFEYFSETQRNKGNFPGRFSGRQFSNSRSEMNVSTLELGDSALYLCASKWPRKGLAGEGSTDTQYFGPGTRLTVL.

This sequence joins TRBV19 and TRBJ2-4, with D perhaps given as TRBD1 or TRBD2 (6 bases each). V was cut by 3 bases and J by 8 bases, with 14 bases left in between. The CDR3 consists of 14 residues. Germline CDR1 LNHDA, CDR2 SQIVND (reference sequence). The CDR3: CASSIQSGDYIQYF. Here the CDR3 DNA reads TGTGCCAGTAGTATTCAGTCAGGGGACTACATTCAGTACTTC.